A selection of T cell receptor beta chains follows, all from one sample in a study of radiation and T cells in renal cell carcinoma. The method was immunoSEQ multiplex PCR; TCRdb's version includes in-frame clones alone and lacks a portion of them. The data show about 14,000 clones, roughly 60% seen once. The specimen was tumor tissue, collected from a patient whose treatment was nephrectomy without radiotherapy. The receptor source for this set is a man between 45 and 60 years old with renal cell carcinoma. CDR3s include the opening cysteine and the closing phenylalanine or tryptophan. Fields, in order: V gene, clone size, J gene, D gene, CDR3 protein, CDR3 DNA. The D gene is left open where the match is weak. Size is stated for part of the rows, as once, few or many counts, or as a class when the clone is expanded.

TRBV6-5,.,TRBJ1-4,.,CASSYSSGGPSEKLFF,TGTGCCAGCAGTTACTCGAGTGGGGGCCCTTCCGAGAAACTGTTTTTT
TRBV7-2,.,TRBJ2-7,.,CASSLAGASAYEQYF,TGTGCCAGCAGTCTGGCTGGGGCTAGCGCCTACGAGCAGTACTTC
TRBV5-6,few,TRBJ1-4,TRBD1,CASSFQGANEKLFF,TGTGCCAGCAGCTTTCAGGGGGCTAATGAAAAACTGTTTTTT
TRBV28,medium-sized,TRBJ1-4,.,CASSFRTSEKLFF,TGTGCCAGCAGTTTTCGGACAAGTGAAAAACTGTTTTTT
TRBV10-2,.,TRBJ1-2,.,CASSEPSWGYGYTF,TGCGCCAGCAGTGAACCGTCATGGGGGTATGGCTACACCTTC
TRBV27,.,TRBJ1-2,TRBD1,CASSSLTGGNVGYTF,TGTGCCAGCAGTTCTCTGACAGGGGGCAATGTCGGCTACACCTTC
TRBV6-6,.,TRBJ2-1,.,CASSYRDYNEQFF,TGTGCCAGCAGTTACCGGGATTACAATGAGCAGTTCTTC
TRBV5-1,once,TRBJ1-1,.,CASSVGGLREVNTEAFF,TGCGCCAGCAGCGTGGGGGGACTCAGGGAGGTGAACACTGAAGCTTTCTTT
TRBV5-1,.,TRBJ2-1,.,CASSLEGYYNEQFF,TGCGCCAGCAGCTTAGAGGGTTACTACAATGAGCAGTTCTTC
TRBV30,.,TRBJ2-3,TRBD2,CALVEGLAGGPDPPQYF,TGTGCCTTAGTTGAGGGACTAGCGGGGGGGCCGGATCCCCCGCAGTATTTT
TRBV11-2,.,TRBJ2-3,TRBD2,CASSFPLAGDTDTQYF,TGTGCCAGCAGCTTCCCTCTAGCGGGGGACACAGATACGCAGTATTTT
TRBV30,.,TRBJ1-2,.,CACPITGSGYGYTF,TGTGCCTGCCCCATTACAGGGTCCGGTTATGGCTACACCTTC
TRBV7-2,few,TRBJ1-6,.,CASSPNRGELNSPLHF,TGTGCCAGCAGCCCGAACCGGGGAGAATTGAATTCACCCCTCCACTTT
TRBV7-9,few,TRBJ1-6,TRBD1,CASSLVRGQAPSPLHF,TGTGCCAGCAGCTTAGTAAGGGGACAGGCCCCATCACCCCTCCACTTT
TRBV29-1,.,TRBJ2-1,.,CSVDGRDEQFF,TGCAGCGTTGATGGTCGAGATGAGCAGTTCTTC
TRBV5-5,.,TRBJ2-7,TRBD1,CASAPRTGVSYEQYF,TGTGCCAGCGCCCCTAGGACAGGGGTCTCCTACGAGCAGTACTTC
TRBV7-3,.,TRBJ2-7,.,CASSLSSGTEQYF,TGTGCCAGCAGCTTAAGCTCTGGGACCGAGCAGTACTTC
TRBV25-1,.,TRBJ2-6,.,CASSESGATGANVLTF,TGTGCCAGCAGTGAATCAGGGGCAACTGGGGCCAACGTCCTGACTTTC
TRBV14,.,TRBJ1-5,.,CASSHRGLRQPQHF,TGTGCCAGCAGCCACAGGGGTCTGAGGCAGCCCCAGCATTTT
TRBV6-6,.,TRBJ2-7,TRBD2,CASVRLAGSEQYF,TGTGCCAGCGTCCGGCTAGCGGGTAGCGAGCAGTACTTC
TRBV6-1,few,TRBJ1-6,.,CASSGGLNSPLHF,TGTGCCAGCAGTGGTGGACTTAATTCACCCCTCCACTTT
TRBV6-6,few,TRBJ2-2,.,CASNRANTGELFF,TGTGCCAGCAACAGGGCGAACACCGGGGAGCTGTTTTTT
TRBV19,.,TRBJ2-7,.,CASSLRKGTGSYEQYF,TGTGCCAGTAGCCTCAGGAAGGGGACGGGGTCCTACGAGCAGTACTTC
TRBV2,few,TRBJ2-2,TRBD1,CASSAGGDGELFF,TGTGCCAGCAGTGCAGGGGGCGACGGGGAGCTGTTTTTT
TRBV6-5,.,TRBJ2-4,TRBD1,CASSEGGAKNIQYF,TGTGCCAGCAGCGAAGGGGGCGCCAAAAACATTCAGTACTTC
TRBV2,few,TRBJ2-4,TRBD2,CASTLEGSGGKNIQYF,TGTGCCAGCACCCTAGAGGGTAGCGGGGGCAAAAACATTCAGTACTTC
TRBV19,.,TRBJ1-5,.,CASKVSAGNQPQHF,TGTGCCAGTAAGGTCTCGGCAGGCAATCAGCCCCAGCATTTT
TRBV18,.,TRBJ1-2,TRBD1,CASSPSDRVPNYGYTF,TGTGCCAGCTCACCTTCGGACAGGGTGCCTAACTATGGCTACACCTTC
TRBV9,few,TRBJ1-1,.,CASSTRQLGTEAFF,TGTGCCAGCAGCACCCGACAGTTGGGGACTGAAGCTTTCTTT
TRBV29-1,few,TRBJ1-4,.,CSVAYPALSEKLFF,TGCAGCGTAGCCTACCCGGCACTTAGTGAAAAACTGTTTTTT
TRBV30,.,TRBJ1-3,.,CAWSIRSSGNTIYF,TGTGCCTGGAGTATCAGGAGCTCTGGAAACACCATATATTTT
TRBV30,.,TRBJ1-2,.,CAWSRGRPYGYTF,TGTGCCTGGAGTCGCGGGAGACCATATGGCTACACCTTC
TRBV10-1,.,TRBJ2-2,.,CASSEGGLGPNTGELFF,TGCGCCAGCAGTGAGGGAGGGTTGGGGCCGAACACCGGGGAGCTGTTTTTT
TRBV2,.,TRBJ1-2,.,CASSEQDSYGYTF,TGTGCCAGCAGTGAGCAGGACAGCTATGGCTACACCTTC
TRBV9,few,TRBJ1-4,.,CASSGFSGELFF,TGTGCCAGCAGCGGTTTCTCAGGTGAACTGTTTTTT
TRBV6-5,few,TRBJ2-7,TRBD1,CASSGTGTGIHEQYF,TGTGCCAGCAGTGGCACCGGGACAGGGATCCACGAGCAGTACTTC
TRBV29-1,.,TRBJ2-2,.,CSVSGTKNTGELFF,TGCAGCGTTTCCGGGACAAAGAACACCGGGGAGCTGTTTTTT
TRBV14,.,TRBJ1-6,.,CASSQDRKLNSPLHF,TGTGCCAGCAGCCAAGATCGAAAGCTAAATTCACCCCTCCACTTT
TRBV6-1,.,TRBJ1-5,TRBD1,CASETGTENQPQHF,TGTGCCAGCGAAACCGGGACAGAGAATCAGCCCCAGCATTTT
TRBV7-9,.,TRBJ2-3,TRBD2,CASSSREANTDTQYF,TGTGCCAGCAGCTCTCGGGAGGCCAACACAGATACGCAGTATTTT
TRBV9,once,TRBJ1-6,TRBD1,CASSVGGGSYSPLHF,TGTGCCAGCAGCGTAGGAGGGGGCTCTTATTCACCCCTCCACTTT